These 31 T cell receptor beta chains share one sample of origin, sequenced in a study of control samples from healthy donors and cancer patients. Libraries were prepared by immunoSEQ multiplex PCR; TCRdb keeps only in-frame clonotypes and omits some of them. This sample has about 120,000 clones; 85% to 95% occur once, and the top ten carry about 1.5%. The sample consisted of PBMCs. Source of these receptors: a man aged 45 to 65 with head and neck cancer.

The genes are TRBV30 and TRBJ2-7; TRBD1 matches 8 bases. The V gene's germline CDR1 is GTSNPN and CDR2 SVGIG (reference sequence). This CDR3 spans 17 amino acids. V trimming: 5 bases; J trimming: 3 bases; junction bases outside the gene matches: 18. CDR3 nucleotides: TGTGCCTGGGGGGGCGAAAGAATGGGACAGGCGATCTACGAGCAGTACTTC. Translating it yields CAWGGERMGQAIYEQYF. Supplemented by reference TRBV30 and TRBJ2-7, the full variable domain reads SQTIHQWPATLVQPVGSPLSLECTVEGTSNPNLYWYRQAAGRGLQLLFYSVGIGQISSEVPQNLSASRPQDRQFILSSKKLLLSDSGFYLCAWGGERMGQAIYEQYFGPGTRLTVT.

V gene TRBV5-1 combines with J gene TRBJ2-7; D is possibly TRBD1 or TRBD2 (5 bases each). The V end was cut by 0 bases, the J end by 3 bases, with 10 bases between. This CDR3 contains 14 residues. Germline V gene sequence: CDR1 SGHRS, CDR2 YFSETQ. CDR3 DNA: TGCGCCAGCAGCTTGGCCCGGGACCTCTACGAGCAGTACTTC. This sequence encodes CASSLARDLYEQYF.

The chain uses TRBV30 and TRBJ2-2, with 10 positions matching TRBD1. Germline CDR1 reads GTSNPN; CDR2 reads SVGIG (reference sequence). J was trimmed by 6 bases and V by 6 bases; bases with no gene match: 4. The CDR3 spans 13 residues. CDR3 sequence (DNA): TGTGCCTGCGCGACAGGGGGCTCCGGGGAGCTGTTTTTT. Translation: CACATGGSGELFF. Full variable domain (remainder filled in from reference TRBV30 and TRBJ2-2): SQTIHQWPATLVQPVGSPLSLECTVEGTSNPNLYWYRQAAGRGLQLLFYSVGIGQISSEVPQNLSASRPQDRQFILSSKKLLLSDSGFYLCACATGGSGELFFGEGSRLTVL.

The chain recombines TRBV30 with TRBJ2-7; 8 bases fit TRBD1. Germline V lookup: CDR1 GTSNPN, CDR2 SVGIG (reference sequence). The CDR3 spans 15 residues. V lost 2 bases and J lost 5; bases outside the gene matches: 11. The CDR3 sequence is CAWSQADRVMNEQYF. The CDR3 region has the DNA TGTGCCTGGAGTCAAGCGGACAGGGTAATGAACGAGCAGTACTTC.

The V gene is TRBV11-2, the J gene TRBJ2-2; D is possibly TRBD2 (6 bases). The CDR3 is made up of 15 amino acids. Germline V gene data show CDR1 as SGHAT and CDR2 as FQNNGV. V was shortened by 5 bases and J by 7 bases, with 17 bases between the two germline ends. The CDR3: CASSPPGGRGGELFF. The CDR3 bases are TGTGCCAGCAGCCCTCCCGGGGGTAGGGGCGGGGAGCTGTTTTTT.

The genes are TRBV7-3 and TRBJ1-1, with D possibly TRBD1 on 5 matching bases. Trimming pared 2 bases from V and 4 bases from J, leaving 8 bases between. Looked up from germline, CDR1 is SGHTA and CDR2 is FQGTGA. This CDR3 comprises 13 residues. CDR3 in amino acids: CASSLSGSTEAFF. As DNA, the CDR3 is TGTGCCAGCAGCTTATCAGGGAGCACTGAAGCTTTCTTT. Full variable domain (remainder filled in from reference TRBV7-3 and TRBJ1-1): GAGVSQTPSNKVTEKGKYVELRCDPISGHTALYWYRQSLGQGPEFLIYFQGTGAADDSGLPNDRFFAVRPEGSVSTLKIQRTERGDSAVYLCASSLSGSTEAFFGQGTRLTVV.

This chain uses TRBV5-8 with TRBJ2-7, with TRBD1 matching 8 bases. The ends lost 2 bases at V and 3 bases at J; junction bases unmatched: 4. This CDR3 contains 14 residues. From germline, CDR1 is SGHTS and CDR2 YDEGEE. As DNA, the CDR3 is TGTGCCAGCAGCTTCACAGGGGGTTTCTACGAGCAGTACTTC. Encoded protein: CASSFTGGFYEQYF.

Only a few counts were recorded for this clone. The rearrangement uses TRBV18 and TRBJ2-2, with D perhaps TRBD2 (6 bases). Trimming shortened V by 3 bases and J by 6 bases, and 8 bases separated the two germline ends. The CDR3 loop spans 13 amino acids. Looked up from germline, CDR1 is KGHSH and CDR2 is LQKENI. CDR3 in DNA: TGTGCCAGCTCACCTAGCGGAGCCGGGGAGCTGTTTTTT. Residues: CASSPSGAGELFF.

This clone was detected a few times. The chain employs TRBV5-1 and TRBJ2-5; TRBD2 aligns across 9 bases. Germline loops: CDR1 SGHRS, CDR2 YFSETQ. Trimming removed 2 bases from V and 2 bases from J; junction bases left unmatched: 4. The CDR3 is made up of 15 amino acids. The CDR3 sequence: CASSFLSGGQETQYF. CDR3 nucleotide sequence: TGCGCCAGCAGCTTCCTTAGCGGGGGTCAAGAGACCCAGTACTTC.

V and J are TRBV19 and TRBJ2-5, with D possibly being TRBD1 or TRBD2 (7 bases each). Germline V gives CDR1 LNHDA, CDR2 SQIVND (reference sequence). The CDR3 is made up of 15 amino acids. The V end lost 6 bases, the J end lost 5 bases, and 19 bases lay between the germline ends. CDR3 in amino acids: CASRQGTTRWETQYF. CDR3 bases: TGTGCCAGTAGACAGGGGACTACTAGGTGGGAGACCCAGTACTTC.

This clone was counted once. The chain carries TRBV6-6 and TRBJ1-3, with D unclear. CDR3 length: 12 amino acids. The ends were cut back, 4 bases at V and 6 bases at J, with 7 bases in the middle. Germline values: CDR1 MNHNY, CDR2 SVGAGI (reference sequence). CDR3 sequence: CASSSHENTIYF. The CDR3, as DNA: TGTGCCAGCAGTTCTCACGAAAACACCATATATTTT.

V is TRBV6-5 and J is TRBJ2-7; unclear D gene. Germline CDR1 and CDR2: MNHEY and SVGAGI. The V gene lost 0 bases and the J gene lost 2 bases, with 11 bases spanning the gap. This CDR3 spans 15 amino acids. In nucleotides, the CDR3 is TGTGCCAGCAGTTACTCTCCAGGTTCCCCCTACGAGCAGTACTTC. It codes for CASSYSPGSPYEQYF.

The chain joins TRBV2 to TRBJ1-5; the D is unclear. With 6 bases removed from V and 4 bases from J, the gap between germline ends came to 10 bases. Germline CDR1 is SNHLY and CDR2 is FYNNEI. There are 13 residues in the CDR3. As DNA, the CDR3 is TGTGCCAGCAGCGCCTCCGAAAATCAGCCCCAGCATTTT. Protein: CASSASENQPQHF.

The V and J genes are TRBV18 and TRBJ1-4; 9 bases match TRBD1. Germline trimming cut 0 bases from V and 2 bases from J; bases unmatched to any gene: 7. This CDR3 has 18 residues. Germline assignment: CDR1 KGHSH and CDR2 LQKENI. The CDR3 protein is CASSPPGDRVRTNEKLFF. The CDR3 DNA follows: TGTGCCAGCTCACCACCGGGGGACAGGGTTAGGACTAATGAAAAACTGTTTTTT.

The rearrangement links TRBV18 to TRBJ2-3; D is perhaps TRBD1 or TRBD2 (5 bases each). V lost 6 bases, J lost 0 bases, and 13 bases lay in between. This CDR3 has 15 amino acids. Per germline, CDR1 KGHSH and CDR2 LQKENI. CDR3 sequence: CASSLSWGSTDTQYF. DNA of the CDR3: TGTGCCAGCTCCCTTTCCTGGGGGAGCACAGATACGCAGTATTTT.

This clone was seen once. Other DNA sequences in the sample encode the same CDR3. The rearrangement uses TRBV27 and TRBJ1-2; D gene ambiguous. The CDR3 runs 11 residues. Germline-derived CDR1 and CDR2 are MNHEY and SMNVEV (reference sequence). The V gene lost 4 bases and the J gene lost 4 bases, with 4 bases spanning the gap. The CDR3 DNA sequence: TGTGCCAGCAGTTCTGGCTATGGCTACACCTTC. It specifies CASSSGYGYTF.

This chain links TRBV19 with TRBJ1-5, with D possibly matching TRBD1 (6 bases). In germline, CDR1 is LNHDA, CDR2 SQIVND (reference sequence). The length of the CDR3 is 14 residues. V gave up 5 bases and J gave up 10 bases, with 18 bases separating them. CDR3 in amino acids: CASSVGHGGGPQHF. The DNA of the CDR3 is TGTGCCAGTAGTGTTGGACACGGGGGCGGACCCCAGCATTTT.

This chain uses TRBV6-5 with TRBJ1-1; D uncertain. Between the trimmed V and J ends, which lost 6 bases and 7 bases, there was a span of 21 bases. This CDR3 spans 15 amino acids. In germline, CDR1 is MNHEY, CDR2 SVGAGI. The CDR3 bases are TGTGCCAGCAGCTTAACACCCGTCCCCCGGGGTGAAGCTTTCTTT. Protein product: CASSLTPVPRGEAFF.

The CDR3 is CASSQDSGTGFISNVLTF. As DNA, the CDR3 is TGCGCCAGCAGCCAAGATTCGGGGACAGGGTTCATCTCCAACGTCCTGACTTTC. The chain recombines TRBV4-3 with TRBJ2-6, with TRBD1 identical over 9 bases. J gave up 8 bases and V 0 bases, and 11 bases lay outside the gene matches. The germline CDR1 and CDR2 sequences are LGHNA and YSLEER. This CDR3 comprises 18 residues.

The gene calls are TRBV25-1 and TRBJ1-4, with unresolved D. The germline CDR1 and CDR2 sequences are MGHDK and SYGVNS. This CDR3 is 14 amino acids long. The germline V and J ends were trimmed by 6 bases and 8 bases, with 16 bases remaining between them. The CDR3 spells CASSEVEGWEKLFF. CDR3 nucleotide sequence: TGTGCCAGCAGCGAGGTGGAGGGTTGGGAAAAACTGTTTTTT.

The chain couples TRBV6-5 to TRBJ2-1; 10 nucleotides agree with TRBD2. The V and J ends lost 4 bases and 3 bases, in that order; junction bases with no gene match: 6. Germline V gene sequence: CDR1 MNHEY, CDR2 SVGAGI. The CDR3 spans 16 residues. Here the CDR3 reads CASSSRSGGSYNEQFF. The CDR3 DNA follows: TGTGCCAGCAGTTCCCGTAGCGGGGGGAGCTACAATGAGCAGTTCTTC.

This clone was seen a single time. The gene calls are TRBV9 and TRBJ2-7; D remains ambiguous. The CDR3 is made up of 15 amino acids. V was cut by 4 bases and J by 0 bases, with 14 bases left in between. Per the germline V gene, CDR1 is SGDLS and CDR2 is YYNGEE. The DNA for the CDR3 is TGTGCCAGCAGCCCTGGACCACTATCCTCCTACGAGCAGTACTTC. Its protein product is CASSPGPLSSYEQYF.

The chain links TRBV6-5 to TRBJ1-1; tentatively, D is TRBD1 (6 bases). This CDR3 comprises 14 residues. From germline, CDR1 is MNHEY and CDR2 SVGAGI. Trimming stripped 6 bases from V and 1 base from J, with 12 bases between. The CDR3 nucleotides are TGTGCCAGCAGGGGGGGCAGAAAGAACACTGAAGCTTTCTTT. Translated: CASRGGRKNTEAFF.

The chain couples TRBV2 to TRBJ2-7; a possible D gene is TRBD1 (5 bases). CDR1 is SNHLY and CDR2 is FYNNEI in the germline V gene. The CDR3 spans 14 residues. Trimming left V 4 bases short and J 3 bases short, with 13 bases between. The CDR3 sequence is CASSGGKGHYEQYF. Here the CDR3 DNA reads TGTGCCAGCAGTGGGGGAAAGGGGCACTACGAGCAGTACTTC.

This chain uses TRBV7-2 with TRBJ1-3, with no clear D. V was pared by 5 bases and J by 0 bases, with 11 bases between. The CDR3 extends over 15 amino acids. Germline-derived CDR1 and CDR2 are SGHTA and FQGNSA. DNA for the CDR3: TGTGCCAGCAGCGCCAGCACCCCCTCTGGAAACACCATATATTTT. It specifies CASSASTPSGNTIYF. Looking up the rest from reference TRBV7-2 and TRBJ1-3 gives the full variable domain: GAGVSQSPSNKVTEKGKDVELRCDPISGHTALYWYRQSLGQGLEFLIYFQGNSAPDKSGLPSDRFSAERTGGSVSTLTIQRTQQEDSAVYLCASSASTPSGNTIYFGEGSWLTVV.

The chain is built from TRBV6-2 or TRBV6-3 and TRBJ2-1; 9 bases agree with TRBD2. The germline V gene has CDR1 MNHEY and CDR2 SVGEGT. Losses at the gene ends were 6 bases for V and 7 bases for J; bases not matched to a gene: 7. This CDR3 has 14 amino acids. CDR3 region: CASSLAGTVNEQFF. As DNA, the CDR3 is TGTGCCAGCAGCCTAGCGGGGACAGTTAATGAGCAGTTCTTC.

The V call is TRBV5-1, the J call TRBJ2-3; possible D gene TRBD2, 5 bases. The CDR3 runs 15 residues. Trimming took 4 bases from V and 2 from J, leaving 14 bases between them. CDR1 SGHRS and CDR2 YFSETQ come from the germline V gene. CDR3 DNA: TGCGCCAGCAGCGCCGGGATGGGAATCACAGATACGCAGTATTTT. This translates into CASSAGMGITDTQYF.

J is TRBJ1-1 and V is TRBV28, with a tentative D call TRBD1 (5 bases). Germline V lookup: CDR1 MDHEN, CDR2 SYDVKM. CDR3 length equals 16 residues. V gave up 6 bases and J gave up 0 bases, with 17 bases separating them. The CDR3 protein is CASSWGLGIMNTEAFF. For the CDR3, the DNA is TGTGCCAGCAGCTGGGGCCTGGGGATTATGAACACTGAAGCTTTCTTT.

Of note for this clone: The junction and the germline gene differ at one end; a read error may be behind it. The CDR3 DNA reads TGTGCCGGCAGTTGGGACAGCACCTATTATGGCTACACCTTC. Protein sequence: CAGSWDSTYYGYTF. This chain connects TRBV7-2 to TRBJ1-2; 7 bases match TRBD1. CDR1 is SGHTA and CDR2 is FQGNSA in the germline V gene. This CDR3 has 14 amino acids.

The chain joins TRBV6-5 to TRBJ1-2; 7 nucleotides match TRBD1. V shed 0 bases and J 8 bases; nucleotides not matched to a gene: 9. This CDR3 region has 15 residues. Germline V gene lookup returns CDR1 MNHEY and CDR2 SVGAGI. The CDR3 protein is CASSYSLRTGGGYTF. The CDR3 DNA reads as TGTGCCAGCAGTTACTCGTTGAGGACAGGTGGGGGCTACACCTTC.

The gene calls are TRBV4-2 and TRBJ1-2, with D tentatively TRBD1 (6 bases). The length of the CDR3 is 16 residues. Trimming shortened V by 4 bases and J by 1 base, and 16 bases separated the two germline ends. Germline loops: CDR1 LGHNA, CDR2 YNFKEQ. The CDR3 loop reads CASSRQTGIGNYGYTF. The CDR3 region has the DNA TGTGCCAGCAGCCGCCAAACAGGGATAGGTAACTATGGCTACACCTTC.